The rows below give T cell receptor beta chains drawn from one sample of a study of cytomegalovirus exposure and HLA in healthy donors. Data came from immunoSEQ multiplex PCR; TCRdb stores just in-frame clones and leaves some out. The sample yields some 120,000 clones, 55% to 80% seen once. Material: PBMCs. The receptors were gathered from a woman in her twenties or thirties in good health and CMV-seronegative. CDR3s include the opening cysteine and the closing phenylalanine or tryptophan.

J	V	CDR3
TRBJ1-5	TRBV28	CASSFQNSNQPQHF
TRBJ2-6	TRBV4-3	CASSQAPGGSGANVLTF
TRBJ1-2	TRBV27	CASSLFFSSDRANYGYTF
TRBJ1-4	TRBV5-1	CASRRVFEKLFF
TRBJ1-6	TRBV18	CASSPGLGNSPLHF
TRBJ2-5	TRBV5-1	CASSLAGRGRGTSGPGNKTQYF
TRBJ2-3	TRBV7-3	CASSLGYNTDTQYF
TRBJ2-6	TRBV28	CASGLSPLNVLTF
TRBJ2-3	TRBV6-4	CASGTGDTDTQYF
TRBJ2-7	TRBV18	CASSPAGASGEQYF
TRBJ2-7	TRBV28	CASSLTGRYEQYF
TRBJ2-1	TRBV14	CASSQEATNYEQFF
TRBJ1-1	TRBV5-4	CASSLIGQGLNTEAFF
TRBJ2-2	TRBV9	CASSVRGGTGELFF
TRBJ2-7	TRBV6-5	CASRGGYEQYF
TRBJ2-1	TRBV27	CASKGTDWTNEQFF
TRBJ2-7	TRBV4-3	CASSLDRGLPYEQYF
TRBJ2-7	TRBV9	CASSPGAGDAEQYF
TRBJ2-1	TRBV30	CAWSVGGEQFF
TRBJ1-6	TRBV11-2	CASSLEVRYSPLHF
TRBJ1-4	TRBV2	CASSTTGGWEKLFF
TRBJ2-5	TRBV7-3	CASSSGAGETQYF
TRBJ1-6	TRBV6-5	CASSFEGTGASPLHF
TRBJ1-1	TRBV2	CASSDPRTGDFDEAFF
TRBJ2-7	TRBV4-1	CASSQDLSAAAYEQYF
TRBJ2-6	TRBV9	CASSVHRVSGANVLTF
TRBJ1-2	TRBV20-1	CSAITAGYTF
TRBJ1-5	TRBV28	CASNFDGNQPQHF
TRBJ1-4	TRBV6-5	CASSYSSGGFGEKLFF
TRBJ2-3	TRBV11-2	CASSFSRSTDTQYF
TRBJ1-5	TRBV28	CASSPYRQGYQPQHF
TRBJ1-1	TRBV30	CAWTWGRGTEAFF
TRBJ2-7	TRBV9	CASSVYYEQYF
TRBJ2-7	TRBV27	CASSPSAGTEMYEQYF
TRBJ2-1	TRBV2	CASSKEREIYNEQFF
TRBJ1-1	TRBV6-6	CASRTGQNTEAFF
.	TRBV5-1	CASSLAPGVDYEQYF
TRBJ2-5	TRBV5-1	CASSSLGRLGETQYF
TRBJ2-7	TRBV28	CASSLSRYEQYF
TRBJ1-1	TRBV6-6	CASTYNTEAFF
TRBJ2-2	TRBV7-8	CASSPRLGGDTGELFF
TRBJ2-7	TRBV4-1	CASSPGVAHSYEQYF
TRBJ2-7	TRBV5-6	CASSLEGPSGYYYEQYF
TRBJ1-5	TRBV13	CASSARRDRAGNQPQHF
TRBJ2-7	TRBV5-6	CASSPGTPYEQYF
TRBJ2-3	TRBV19	CASSLGTGAVDTQYF
TRBJ2-3	TRBV19	CASSILAGGSTDTQYF
TRBJ2-1	TRBV19	CASSIVGGAGSYNEQFF
TRBJ1-2	TRBV6-1	CASSEGGHPFYGYTF
TRBJ1-1	TRBV5-1	CASSSQGMNTEAFF
TRBJ2-7	TRBV6-1	CASVPGLGGEQYF
TRBJ1-2	TRBV30	CAWNQLDRGLRGYGYTF
TRBJ1-1	TRBV10-3	CAISGRGSHTEAFF
TRBJ2-1	TRBV9	CASNTGGRNEQFF